This passage covers 8 T cell receptor beta chains from one sample sequenced in a study of read filtering for tumor transcriptome and immune sequencing. The library was built from 400 ng RNA with molecular barcoded adaptors for alpha/delta and beta/gamma chains. Using its own MiXCR run on the reads, TCRdb lists one record per CDR3 protein. This table has 39,000 or so distinct CDR3 sequences, 13% appearing once. Material for sequencing was a population of CD138-negative cells sorted from bone marrow. The receptors shown here come from a donor over 35 with multiple myeloma.

This clonotype was seen a few times. The V and J genes are TRBV12-3 or TRBV12-4 and TRBJ2-4; no clear D gene. Trimming stripped 6 bases from V and 0 bases from J, with 9 bases between. This CDR3 is built from 14 residues. CDR3: CASRPGAAKNIQYF. The CDR3 DNA sequence: TGTGCCAGCAGGCCCGGAGCAGCCAAAAACATTCAGTACTTC.

This clonotype was counted many times. The chain uses TRBV19 and TRBJ2-1, with 7 bases matching TRBD1. The CDR3 sequence is 15 residues long. CDR1 is LNHDA, CDR2 SQIVND, per germline (reference sequence). The trim removed 2 bases at V and 0 bases at J, leaving 1 base unmatched. The CDR3, as DNA: TGTGCCAGTAGTATAAGGACAGGCTCCTACAATGAGCAGTTCTTC. Residues: CASSIRTGSYNEQFF.

Many counts were recorded for this clonotype. The rearrangement links TRBV7-2 to TRBJ1-1; 8 bases match TRBD1. CDR1 and CDR2 (germline): SGHTA, FQGNSA. The junction had 2 bases not matched to a gene; V was cut back by 2 bases and J by 0 bases. The CDR3 is made up of 15 amino acids. The DNA for the CDR3 is TGTGCCAGCAGCTTACAGGACAGGGTGAACACTGAAGCTTTCTTT. Translating gives CASSLQDRVNTEAFF.

This clonotype has only a few counts. Given a much more abundant clone one base away, this may be a read error. A read error is likely, as this CDR3 ends without the conserved phenylalanine or tryptophan. The V gene is TRBV29-1, the J gene TRBJ1-4; D not resolved. This CDR3 region has 13 residues. The V gene lost 3 bases and the J gene lost 4 bases, with 9 bases spanning the gap. CDR1 and CDR2 from the germline V gene are SQVTM and ANQGSEA. The CDR3 DNA reads TGCAGCGTTGACGGCGGCCTTAATGAAAAACTGTTTTCT. The encoded protein is CSVDGGLNEKLFS.

This clonotype was counted a few times. A read error may explain this, as a much larger clone is one base away. CDR3 sequence: CASSDTGTGNTGELFF. In DNA, the CDR3 is TGTGCCTCCAGTGATACCGGGACAGGGAACACCGGGGAGCTGTTTTTT. The chain joins TRBV24-1 to TRBJ2-2, with 8 bases lining up with TRBD1. The CDR3 is made up of 16 amino acids. CDR1 is KGHDR and CDR2 is SFDVKD in the germline V gene.

This clonotype was counted many times. The chain couples TRBV3-1 to TRBJ2-7; 13 nucleotides match TRBD2. V lost 4 bases and J lost 12; bases outside the gene matches: 6. The germline V gene encodes CDR1 LGHDT and CDR2 YNNKEL (reference sequence). The CDR3 is 13 amino acids. CDR3: CASSLRTSGSAYF. Here the CDR3 DNA reads TGTGCCAGCAGCCTGCGGACTAGCGGGAGTGCGTACTTC.

This clonotype was seen more than once but under ten times. A much more abundant neighbour one base away suggests this may be a read error. The J gene is TRBJ1-1, the V gene TRBV4-1; possible D gene TRBD1, 5 bases. Germline CDR1 and CDR2: MGHRA and YSYEKL. This CDR3 region has 16 residues. The germline V and J ends were trimmed by 2 bases and 2 bases, with 15 bases remaining between them. The CDR3 loop reads CASSQKGRHGNTEAFF. In nucleotides, the CDR3 is TGCGCCAGCAGCCAAAAGGGGCGACACGGTAACACTGAAGCTTTCTTT.

This clonotype came up many times. J is TRBJ1-2 and V is TRBV14; possibly TRBD1 for D (5 bases). Germline V gene sequence: CDR1 SGHDN, CDR2 FVKESK. Trimming removed 2 bases from V and 2 bases from J, with 15 bases in between. The CDR3 length is 16 residues. CDR3 sequence: CASSQTTPGGNYGYTF. The CDR3, as DNA: TGTGCCAGCAGCCAAACGACCCCCGGGGGAAACTATGGCTACACCTTC.